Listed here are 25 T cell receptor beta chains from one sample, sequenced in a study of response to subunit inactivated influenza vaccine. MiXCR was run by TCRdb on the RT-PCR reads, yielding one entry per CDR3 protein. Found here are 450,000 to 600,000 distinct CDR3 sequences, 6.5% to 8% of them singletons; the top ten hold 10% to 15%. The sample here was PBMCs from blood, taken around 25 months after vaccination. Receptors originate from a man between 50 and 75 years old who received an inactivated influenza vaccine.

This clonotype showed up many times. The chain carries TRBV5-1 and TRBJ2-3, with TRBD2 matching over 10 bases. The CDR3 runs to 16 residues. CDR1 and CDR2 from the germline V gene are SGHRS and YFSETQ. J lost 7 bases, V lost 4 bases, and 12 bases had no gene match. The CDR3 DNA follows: TGCGCCAGCAGCACCGAACCTAGCGGGGGAGAGCATACGCAGTATTTT. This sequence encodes CASSTEPSGGEHTQYF. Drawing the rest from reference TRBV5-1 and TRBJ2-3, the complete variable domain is KAGVTQTPRYLIKTRGQQVTLSCSPISGHRSVSWYQQTPGQGLQFLFEYFSETQRNKGNFPGRFSGRQFSNSRSEMNVSTLELGDSALYLCASSTEPSGGEHTQYFGPGTRLTVL.

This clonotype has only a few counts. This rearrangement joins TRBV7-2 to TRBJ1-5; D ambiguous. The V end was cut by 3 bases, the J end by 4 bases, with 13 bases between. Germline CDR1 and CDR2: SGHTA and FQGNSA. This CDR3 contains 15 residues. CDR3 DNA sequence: TGTGCCAGCAGCTTTAGCGCGCAGCTAAATCAGCCCCAGCATTTT. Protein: CASSFSAQLNQPQHF. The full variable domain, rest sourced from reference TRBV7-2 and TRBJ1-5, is GAGVSQSPSNKVTEKGKDVELRCDPISGHTALYWYRQSLGQGLEFLIYFQGNSAPDKSGLPSDRFSAERTGGSVSTLTIQRTQQEDSAVYLCASSFSAQLNQPQHFGDGTRLSIL.

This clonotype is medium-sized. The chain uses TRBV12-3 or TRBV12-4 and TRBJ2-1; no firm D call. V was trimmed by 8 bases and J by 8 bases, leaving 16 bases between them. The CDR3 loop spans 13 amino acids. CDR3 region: CASGASQWDEQFF. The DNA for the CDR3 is TGTGCCAGCGGAGCCTCTCAGTGGGATGAGCAGTTCTTC.

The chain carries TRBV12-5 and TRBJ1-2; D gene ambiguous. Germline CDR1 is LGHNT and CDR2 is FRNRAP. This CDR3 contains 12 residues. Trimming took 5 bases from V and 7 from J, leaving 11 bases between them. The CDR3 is CASGGYSGGYTF. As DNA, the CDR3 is TGTGCTAGTGGTGGCTACAGTGGTGGCTACACCTTC. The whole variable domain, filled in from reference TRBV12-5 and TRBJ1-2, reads DARVTQTPRHKVTEMGQEVTMRCQPILGHNTVFWYRQTMMQGLELLAYFRNRAPLDDSGMPKDRFSAEMPDATLATLKIQPSEPRDSAVYFCASGGYSGGYTFGSGTRLTVV.

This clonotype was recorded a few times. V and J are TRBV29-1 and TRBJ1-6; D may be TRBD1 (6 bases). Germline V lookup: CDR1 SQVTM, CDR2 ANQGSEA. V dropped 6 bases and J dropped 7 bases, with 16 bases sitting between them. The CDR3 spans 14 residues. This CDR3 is CSVHLGDKNSPLHF. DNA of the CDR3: TGCAGCGTGCACCTTGGGGACAAGAATTCACCCCTCCACTTT. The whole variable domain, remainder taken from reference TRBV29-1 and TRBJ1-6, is SAVISQKPSRDICQRGTSLTIQCQVDSQVTMMFWYRQQPGQSLTLIATANQGSEATYESGFVIDKFPISRPNLTFSTLTVSNMSPEDSSIYLCSVHLGDKNSPLHFGNGTRLTVT.

The CDR3 loop is CATSRGGGTEAFF. The CDR3 coding sequence is TGTGCCACCAGCAGAGGGGGGGGGACTGAAGCTTTCTTT. The V gene is TRBV15, the J gene TRBJ1-1, with D perhaps TRBD1 (5 bases). This CDR3 is built from 13 residues. Per the germline V gene, CDR1 is LNHNV and CDR2 is YYDKDF (reference sequence). Trimming took 1 base from V and 5 from J, leaving 8 bases between them. Based on the CDR3 plus reference TRBV15 and TRBJ1-1, the full variable domain is DAMVIQNPRYQVTQFGKPVTLSCSQTLNHNVMYWYQQKSSQAPKLLFHYYDKDFNNEADTPDNFQSRRPNTSFCFLDIRSPGLGDTAMYLCATSRGGGTEAFFGQGTRLTVV.

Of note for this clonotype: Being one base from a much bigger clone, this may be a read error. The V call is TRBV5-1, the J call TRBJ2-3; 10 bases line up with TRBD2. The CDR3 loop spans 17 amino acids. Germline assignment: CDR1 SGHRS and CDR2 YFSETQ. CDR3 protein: CASSSQTASGSRDTQYF. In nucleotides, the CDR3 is TGCGCCAGCAGCTCCCAGACTGCTAGCGGGAGCAGAGATACGCAGTATTTT. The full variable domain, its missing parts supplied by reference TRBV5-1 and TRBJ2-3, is KAGVTQTPRYLIKTRGQQVTLSCSPISGHRSVSWYQQTPGQGLQFLFEYFSETQRNKGNFPGRFSGRQFSNSRSEMNVSTLELGDSALYLCASSSQTASGSRDTQYFGPGTRLTVL.

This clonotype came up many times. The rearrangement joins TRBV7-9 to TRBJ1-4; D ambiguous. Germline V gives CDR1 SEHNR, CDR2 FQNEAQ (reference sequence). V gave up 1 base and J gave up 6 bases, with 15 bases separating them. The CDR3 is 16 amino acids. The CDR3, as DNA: TGTGCCAGCAGCTTAGAATCCGCGCCTTATGATGAAAAACTGTTTTTT. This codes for CASSLESAPYDEKLFF. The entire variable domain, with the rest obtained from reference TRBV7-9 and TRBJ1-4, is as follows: DTGVSQNPRHKITKRGQNVTFRCDPISEHNRLYWYRQTLGQGPEFLTYFQNEAQLEKSRLLSDRFSAERPKGSFSTLEIQRTEQGDSAMYLCASSLESAPYDEKLFFGSGTQLSVL.

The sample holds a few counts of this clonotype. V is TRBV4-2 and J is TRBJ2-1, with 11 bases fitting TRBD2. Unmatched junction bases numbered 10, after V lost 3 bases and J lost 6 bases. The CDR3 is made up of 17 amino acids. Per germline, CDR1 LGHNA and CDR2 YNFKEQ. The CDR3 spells CASSQTPTSGGRNEQFF. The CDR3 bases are TGTGCCAGCAGCCAGACACCTACTAGCGGGGGTCGCAATGAGCAGTTCTTC.

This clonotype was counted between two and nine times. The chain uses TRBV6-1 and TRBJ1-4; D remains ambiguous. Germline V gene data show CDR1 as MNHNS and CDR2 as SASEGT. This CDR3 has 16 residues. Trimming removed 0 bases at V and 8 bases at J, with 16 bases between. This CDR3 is CASSEALLRSGEKLFF. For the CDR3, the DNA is TGTGCCAGCAGTGAAGCCCTCTTACGTTCCGGGGAAAAACTGTTTTTT.

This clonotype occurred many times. The chain's CDR3 is CASSWPGQGYNEQFF. The CDR3 DNA reads as TGTGCCAGCAGCTGGCCGGGACAGGGCTACAATGAGCAGTTCTTC. J is TRBJ2-1 and V is TRBV5-6; 9 nucleotides match TRBD1. Germline values: CDR1 SGHDT, CDR2 YYEEEE. The CDR3 contains 15 residues. With 3 bases clipped from V and 3 bases from J, the junction kept 4 bases outside the gene matches.

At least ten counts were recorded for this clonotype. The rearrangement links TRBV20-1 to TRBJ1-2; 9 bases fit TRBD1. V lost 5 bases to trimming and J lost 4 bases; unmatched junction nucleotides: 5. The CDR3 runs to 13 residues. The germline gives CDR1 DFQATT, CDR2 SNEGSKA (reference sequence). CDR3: CSARDRDTYGYTF. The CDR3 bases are TGCAGTGCTCGGGACAGGGACACCTATGGCTACACCTTC.

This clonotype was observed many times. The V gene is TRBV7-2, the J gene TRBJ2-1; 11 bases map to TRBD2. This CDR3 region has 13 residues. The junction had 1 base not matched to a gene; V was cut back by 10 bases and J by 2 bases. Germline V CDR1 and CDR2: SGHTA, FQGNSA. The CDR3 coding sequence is TGTGCCACTAGCGGGAGGACCTACAATGAGCAGTTCTTC. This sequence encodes CATSGRTYNEQFF.

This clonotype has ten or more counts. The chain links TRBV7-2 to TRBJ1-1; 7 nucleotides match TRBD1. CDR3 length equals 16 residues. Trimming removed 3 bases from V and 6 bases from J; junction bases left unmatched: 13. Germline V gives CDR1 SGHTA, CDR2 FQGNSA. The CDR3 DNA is TGTGCCAGCAGCTTCTTGGCAGGGGGAGGTTCTGCTGAAGCTTTCTTT. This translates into CASSFLAGGGSAEAFF.

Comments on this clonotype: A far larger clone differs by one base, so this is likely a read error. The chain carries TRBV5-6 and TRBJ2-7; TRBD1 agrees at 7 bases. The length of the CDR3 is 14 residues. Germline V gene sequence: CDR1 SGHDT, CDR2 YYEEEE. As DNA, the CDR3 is TGTGCCGGCAGCTTGGGGACAGCGACCTACGAGCAGTACTTC. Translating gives CAGSLGTATYEQYF.

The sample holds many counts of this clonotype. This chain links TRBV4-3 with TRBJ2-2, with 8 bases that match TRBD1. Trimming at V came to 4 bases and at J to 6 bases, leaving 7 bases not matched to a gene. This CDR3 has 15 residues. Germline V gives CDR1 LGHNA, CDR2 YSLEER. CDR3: CASSPGTGKAGELFF. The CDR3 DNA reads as TGCGCCAGCAGCCCAGGGACAGGAAAGGCCGGGGAGCTGTTTTTT.

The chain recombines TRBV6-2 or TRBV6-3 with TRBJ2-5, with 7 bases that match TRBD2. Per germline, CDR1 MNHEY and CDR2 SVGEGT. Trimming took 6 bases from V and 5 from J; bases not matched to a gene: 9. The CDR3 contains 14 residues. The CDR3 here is CASSPSGTKETQYF. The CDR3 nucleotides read TGTGCCAGCAGCCCCTCGGGGACTAAGGAGACCCAGTACTTC.

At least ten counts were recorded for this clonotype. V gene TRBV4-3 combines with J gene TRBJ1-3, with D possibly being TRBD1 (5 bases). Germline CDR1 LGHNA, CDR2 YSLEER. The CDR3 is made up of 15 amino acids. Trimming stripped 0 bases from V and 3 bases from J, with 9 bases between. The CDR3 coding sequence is TGCGCCAGCAGCCAAGACTGGGGACTTGGAAACACCATATATTTT. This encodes CASSQDWGLGNTIYF.

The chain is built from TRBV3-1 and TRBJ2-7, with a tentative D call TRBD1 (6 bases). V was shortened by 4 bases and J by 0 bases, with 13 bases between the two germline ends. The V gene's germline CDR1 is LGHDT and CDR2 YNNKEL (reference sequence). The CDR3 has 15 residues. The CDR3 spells CASSRQGIPSYEQYF. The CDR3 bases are TGTGCCAGCAGCCGCCAGGGGATTCCCTCCTACGAGCAGTACTTC.

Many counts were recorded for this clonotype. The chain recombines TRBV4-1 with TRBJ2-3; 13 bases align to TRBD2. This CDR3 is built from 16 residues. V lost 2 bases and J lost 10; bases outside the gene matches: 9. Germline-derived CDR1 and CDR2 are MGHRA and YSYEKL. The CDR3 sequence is CASSQTGTSGAWPQYF. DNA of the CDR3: TGCGCCAGCAGCCAAACCGGGACTAGCGGGGCCTGGCCGCAGTATTTT.

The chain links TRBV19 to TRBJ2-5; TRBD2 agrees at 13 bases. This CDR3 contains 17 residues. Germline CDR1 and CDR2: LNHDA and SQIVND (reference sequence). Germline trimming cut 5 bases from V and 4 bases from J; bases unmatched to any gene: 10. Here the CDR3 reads CASSFSPGLAGRETQYF. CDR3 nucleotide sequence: TGTGCCAGTAGTTTCTCACCGGGACTAGCGGGAAGAGAGACCCAGTACTTC.

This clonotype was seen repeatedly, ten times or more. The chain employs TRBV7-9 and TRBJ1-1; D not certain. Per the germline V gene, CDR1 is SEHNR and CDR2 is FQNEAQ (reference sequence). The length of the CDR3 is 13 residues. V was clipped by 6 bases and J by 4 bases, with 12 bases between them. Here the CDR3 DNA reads TGTGCCAGCAGTCCCGTGTACGGCACTGAAGCTTTCTTT. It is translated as CASSPVYGTEAFF.

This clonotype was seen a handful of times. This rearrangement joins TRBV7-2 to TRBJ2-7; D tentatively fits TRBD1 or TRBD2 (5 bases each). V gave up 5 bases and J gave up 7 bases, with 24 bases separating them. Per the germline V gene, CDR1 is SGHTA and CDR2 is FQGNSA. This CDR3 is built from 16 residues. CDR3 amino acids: CASSPHRVGTPGEQYF. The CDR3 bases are TGTGCCAGCAGCCCCCATCGCGTAGGGACCCCGGGTGAGCAGTACTTC.

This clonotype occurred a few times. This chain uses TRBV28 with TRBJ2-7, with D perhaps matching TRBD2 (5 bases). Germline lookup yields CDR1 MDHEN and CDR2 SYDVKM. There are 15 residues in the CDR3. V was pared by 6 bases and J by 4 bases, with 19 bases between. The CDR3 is CASSPGVAVGYEQYF. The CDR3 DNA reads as TGTGCCAGCAGCCCCGGGGTAGCCGTGGGTTACGAGCAGTACTTC.

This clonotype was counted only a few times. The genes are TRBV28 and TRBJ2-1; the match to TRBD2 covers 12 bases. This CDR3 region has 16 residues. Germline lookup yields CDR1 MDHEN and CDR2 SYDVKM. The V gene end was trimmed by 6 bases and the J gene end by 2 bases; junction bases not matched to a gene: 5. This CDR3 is CASRTSGSSAYNEQFF. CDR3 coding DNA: TGTGCCAGCAGGACTAGCGGGAGTAGCGCCTACAATGAGCAGTTCTTC.